The rows below give T cell receptor beta chains drawn from one sample of a study of T cell changes during pregnancy in multiple sclerosis. This table comes from immunoSEQ multiplex PCR, and its TCRdb copy is limited to in-frame clones, with some not included. This table has 80,000 to 100,000 clones, about nine tenths appearing once. The sample here was peripheral blood, taken after pregnancy. The receptors derive from a female donor in good health, enrolled as a control in a pregnancy study. CDR3s include the opening cysteine and the closing phenylalanine or tryptophan. The order of the fields is D gene, V gene, clone size, J gene, CDR3 DNA, CDR3 protein. The D gene is left open where the match is weak. Some rows have no size entry. The others give once, few or many, or a class for an expanded clone.

D: NA; V: TRBV7-9; size: NA; J: TRBJ2-7; DNA: TGTGCCAGCAGCCCGCCGGGTCTTACCTACGAGCAGTACTTC; CDR3: CASSPPGLTYEQYF
D: TRBD2; V: TRBV5-1; size: few; J: TRBJ2-5; DNA: TGCGCCAGCAGCTTGAATGCGGGGGGCTACCAAGAGACCCAGTACTTC; CDR3: CASSLNAGGYQETQYF
D: TRBD2; V: TRBV4-1; size: NA; J: TRBJ2-2; DNA: TGCGCCAGCAGCCAAGAGGGGGGGATTGGTACCGGGGAGCTGTTTTTT; CDR3: CASSQEGGIGTGELFF
D: TRBD1; V: TRBV5-5; size: once; J: TRBJ1-1; DNA: TGTGCCAGCAGCTCCGGGACAGCTACTATCACTGAAGCTTTCTTT; CDR3: CASSSGTATITEAFF
D: TRBD2; V: TRBV6-1; size: NA; J: TRBJ2-1; DNA: TGTGCCAGCAGTGAAGCGCGGGGGGAATACAATGAGCAGTTCTTC; CDR3: CASSEARGEYNEQFF
D: NA; V: TRBV7-9; size: once; J: TRBJ1-6; DNA: TGTGCCGGCAGCTTAAATACAGTCGATAATGGTTCACCCCTCCACTTT; CDR3: CAGSLNTVDNGSPLHF
D: NA; V: TRBV7-2; size: NA; J: TRBJ2-1; DNA: TGTGCCAGCACCCCTGGAGACGAGTACAATGAGCAGTTCTTC; CDR3: CASTPGDEYNEQFF
D: TRBD2; V: TRBV9; size: NA; J: TRBJ2-3; DNA: TGTGCCAGCAGCGTAGGGGAGGGGAGGACAGATACGCAGTATTTT; CDR3: CASSVGEGRTDTQYF
D: NA; V: TRBV29-1; size: NA; J: TRBJ1-2; DNA: TGCAGCGCTACCTTCGACAGGAGAGGGTATGGCTACACCTTC; CDR3: CSATFDRRGYGYTF
D: NA; V: TRBV7-8; size: NA; J: TRBJ1-5; DNA: TGTGCCAGCAGCTTAGTAGTTCGGACACAAAATCAGCCCCAGCATTTT; CDR3: CASSLVVRTQNQPQHF
D: TRBD2; V: TRBV11-2; size: NA; J: TRBJ2-3; DNA: TGTGCCAGCAGCTGGACTAGCGGCACAGATACGCAGTATTTT; CDR3: CASSWTSGTDTQYF
D: TRBD2; V: TRBV7-8; size: NA; J: TRBJ2-1; DNA: TGTGCCAGCAGCTTACGGACTACTAGCGGTTTGTTCTCCTACAATGAGCAGTTCTTC; CDR3: CASSLRTTSGLFSYNEQFF
D: TRBD1; V: TRBV30; size: NA; J: TRBJ1-2; DNA: TGTGCCTGGAGTCCCCGGGACAGACGATCTAACTATGGCTACACCTTC; CDR3: CAWSPRDRRSNYGYTF
D: TRBD1; V: TRBV6-5; size: NA; J: TRBJ2-3; DNA: TGTGCCAGCAGGGGGGGACAGGGAGTTACAGATACGCAGTATTTT; CDR3: CASRGGQGVTDTQYF
D: NA; V: TRBV30; size: NA; J: TRBJ1-2; DNA: TGTGCCTGGAGGGCAGACAGGAATACTTACTATGGCTACACCTTC; CDR3: CAWRADRNTYYGYTF